The T cell receptor beta chain described here comes from a study of T cell responses to AZD1222 COVID-19 vaccine. J lost 12 bases, V lost 4 bases, and 15 bases had no gene match. CDR1 and CDR2 (germline): LGHDT, YNNKEL (reference sequence). The CDR3 runs 16 residues. Comments on this clone: The target antigen is unknown.

This table comes from immunoSEQ multiplex PCR, and its TCRdb copy is limited to in-frame clones, with some not included. The sample carries under 140,000 clones, approximately 90% recorded once. Study results and limitations: Regions 160-218 and 743-854 dominated among vaccine-associated CD4 TCRs spanning spike. Most donors were white British, females outnumbered males, and clonal diversity was possibly underestimated.

The sequences come from peripheral blood, collected 28 days after the second AZD1222 dose. This sequence joins TRBV3-1 (or the pseudogene TRBV3-2) and TRBJ2-1; 10 bases map to TRBD2. This TCR was sampled from an adult who received the AZD1222 COVID-19 vaccine. The DNA of the CDR3 is TGTGCCAGCAGCCTAACGGACAGGGTACTAGCGGGGAGGCAGTTCTTC. Its protein product is CASSLTDRVLAGRQFF.